The entry that follows covers one T cell receptor beta chain sequence. The sample is drawn from a study of blood T cells in healthy people across ages. Total RNA was extracted at no less than 6 micrograms per sample. A second PCR, run for 7 to 11 cycles, used a sample-barcoded 5' primer plus a J-beta primer mix. TCRdb reanalysed the 5' RACE reads using MiXCR and keeps one entry per CDR3 protein. The table lists approximately 780,000 distinct CDR3 sequences, roughly 26% of them singletons. This CDR3 contains 15 residues. Germline CDR1 LGHNT, CDR2 FRNRAP. These same records also appear under a second study, on T cells of mothers and their children. That investigation notes: Overlap in related mother-child pairs always slightly exceeded unrelated pairs, never significantly.

The clonotype was recovered from a boy younger than 18 in good health. Sequenced input: blood. The V call is TRBV12-5, the J call TRBJ2-1; a possible D gene is TRBD1 (5 bases). The last part of the DNA fits TRBJ2-5 better; the J call may be wrong. The CDR3 loop is CASGLLRHQGETQYF. The CDR3 nucleotides are TGTGCTAGTGGTTTGTTAAGACACCAGGGAGAGACCCAGTACTTC.